This TCR beta chain originates from a study of tissue T cells after allogeneic stem cell transplantation. The CDR3 is 14 amino acids. The germline gives CDR1 GKSSPN, CDR2 SITVG. J lost 4 bases, V lost 2 bases, and 6 bases had no gene match. The method was immunoSEQ multiplex PCR; TCRdb's version includes in-frame clones alone and lacks a portion of them. The sample has 5,500 to 8,000 clones; around half are singletons. As to time point: mouse harvest day 7 after allogeneic transplant. Mouse grafts combined 10^7 T-cell-depleted bone marrow cells with 10^6 splenic CD5+ T cells. This clone was observed a few times. Antigen: not known. Gene labels here are mouse ones. The read ends 1 residue shy of where the CDR3 ends; the end is completed using the germline J gene. Study results and limitations: Which tissue TCRs were alloreactive or antigen-specific was not determined. Some clones might be persisting host cells. Anatomically similar tissues had similar TCR repertoires within each patient. Across patients, clones rarely overlapped, yet motif clusters were shared tissue-specifically.

The sample comprised lymph node tissue. This receptor was taken from a female BALB/c mouse given C57BL/6 T cells with graft-versus-host disease after an allogeneic hematopoietic cell transplant. The chain uses TRBV31 and TRBJ1-2; 8 nucleotides align to TRBD1. The CDR3 sequence: CAWSGQGAGSDYTF. The covered CDR3 bases are TGTGCCTGGAGTGGCCAGGGGGCTGGCTCCGACTACACC.